This T cell receptor (beta chain) is drawn from a study of blood T cell repertoires in COVID-19. The CDR3 covers 15 residues. Germline V gene data show CDR1 as SGDLS and CDR2 as YYNGEE. V gave up 4 bases and J gave up 7 bases; unmatched junction bases: 9. Under the authors' procedure: It was from reference gene primer amplification that nucleated cell counts were estimated. The method was immunoSEQ multiplex PCR; TCRdb's version includes in-frame clones alone and lacks a portion of them. Clone size and V and J calls were adopted from that table, with D and trimming inferred from the DNA. The sample records about 200,000 clones, roughly 90% being singletons.

This TCR was sampled from a woman in her thirties or forties with acute or convalescent COVID-19. Sequencing was carried out using peripheral blood. This chain connects TRBV9 to TRBJ2-5; 11 nucleotides agree with TRBD2. This CDR3 is CASSPSGGTGGTQYF. CDR3 DNA: TGTGCCAGCAGCCCTAGCGGGGGGACCGGGGGGACCCAGTACTTC.